This passage covers 26 T cell receptor beta chains from one sample sequenced in a study of memory CD4+ T cells and cytomegalovirus serostatus. TCRdb keeps only in-frame clones here, not all; method: immunoSEQ multiplex PCR. The sample shows around 45,000 clones, around 76% of them seen only once. The sort gate was single viable CD3+CD4+CD8-CD45RO+ cells for memory CD4+ T cells. The specimen sequenced was memory CD4+ T cells from blood. The receptors originated from an adult in good health and CMV-seropositive.

V gene TRBV6-4 combines with J gene TRBJ1-5; TRBD1 matches at 9 bases. The V and J ends lost 6 bases and 6 bases, in that order; junction bases with no gene match: 3. This CDR3 is built from 13 residues. Germline CDR1 reads MRHNA; CDR2 reads SNTAGT. The CDR3 DNA reads TGTGCCAGCAGCCAGACAGGGGGTCAGCCCCAGCATTTT. It yields the protein CASSQTGGQPQHF.

The rearrangement uses TRBV9 and TRBJ1-2; no definite D call. CDR3 length: 14 amino acids. Trimming took off 0 bases at V and 4 bases at J, with 10 bases between the two ends. CDR1 is SGDLS, CDR2 YYNGEE, per germline. The CDR3 sequence is CASSVDIGGYGYTF. The CDR3 DNA sequence: TGTGCCAGCAGCGTAGATATAGGCGGCTATGGCTACACCTTC. The complete variable domain, with remaining parts taken from reference TRBV9 and TRBJ1-2, reads DSGVTQTPKHLITATGQRVTLRCSPRSGDLSVYWYQQSLDQGLQFLIQYYNGEERAKGNILERFSAQQFPDLHSELNLSSLELGDSALYFCASSVDIGGYGYTFGSGTRLTVV.

The chain's CDR3 is CASSIAGGYQPQHF. CDR3 coding DNA: TGTGCCAGTAGTATAGCGGGCGGATATCAGCCCCAGCATTTT. This sequence joins TRBV19 and TRBJ1-5, with D unresolved. Trimming shortened V by 1 base and J by 5 bases, and 9 bases separated the two germline ends. Per the germline V gene, CDR1 is LNHDA and CDR2 is SQIVND (reference sequence). The CDR3 spans 14 residues.

This clone has more than one count but fewer than ten. The CDR3 DNA follows: TGTGCCAGCAGCTTGGAACAGGGGGCTCGTGGCTACACCTTC. Its protein is CASSLEQGARGYTF. The chain joins TRBV5-6 to TRBJ1-2; 9 nucleotides align to TRBD1. After removal of 0 bases from V and 7 bases from J, the junction contained 4 bases not matched to a gene. The V gene's germline CDR1 is SGHDT and CDR2 YYEEEE. The CDR3 is made up of 14 amino acids.

V is TRBV15 and J is TRBJ1-5; 8 nucleotides match TRBD1. V gave up 0 bases and J gave up 5 bases; unmatched junction bases: 9. The CDR3 covers 17 residues. Per germline, CDR1 LNHNV and CDR2 YYDKDF (reference sequence). The CDR3 nucleotides read TGTGCCACCAGCAGAGATTCGGGACAGGTACTAGATCAGCCCCAGCATTTT. This sequence encodes CATSRDSGQVLDQPQHF.

The chain recombines TRBV4-1 with TRBJ1-6; 9 bases map to TRBD1. Germline loops: CDR1 MGHRA, CDR2 YSYEKL. V dropped 4 bases and J dropped 10; count of bases not matched to a gene: 11. This CDR3 is 16 amino acids long. CDR3 amino acids: CASSRAGTGRKSPLHF. CDR3 nucleotides: TGCGCCAGCAGCCGGGCCGGGACAGGGAGGAAATCACCCCTCCACTTT.

This clone has a handful of counts. The chain joins TRBV6-6 to TRBJ1-6; D not certain. Germline V gives CDR1 MNHNY, CDR2 SVGAGI (reference sequence). V lost 6 bases and J lost 9, with 15 bases in between. This CDR3 is 14 amino acids long. The CDR3 DNA reads as TGTGCCAGCAGATCGGGCCGGAGGGCTTCACCCCTCCACTTT. This translates into CASRSGRRASPLHF.

The chain recombines TRBV7-8 with TRBJ1-1, with D possibly matching TRBD1 (6 bases). Per the germline V gene, CDR1 is SGHVS and CDR2 is FQNEAQ. Trimming took off 5 bases at V and 1 base at J, with 20 bases between the two ends. This CDR3 has 17 residues. The CDR3 here is CASSAPRRGRWNTEAFF. CDR3 coding DNA: TGTGCCAGCAGCGCCCCCCGACGGGGGCGATGGAACACTGAAGCTTTCTTT.

This chain joins TRBV10-3 and TRBJ2-1; either TRBD1 or TRBD2 may fit D (6 bases each). Germline-derived CDR1 and CDR2 are ENHRY and SYGVKD. The CDR3 extends over 13 amino acids. Trimming removed 10 bases from V and 8 bases from J, with 18 bases in between. CDR3 amino acids: CATRTEVADEQFF. In nucleotides, the CDR3 is TGTGCCACAAGGACAGAGGTAGCGGATGAGCAGTTCTTC.

CDR3 sequence (DNA): TGCGCCAGCAGTGAGTCGCTACAAGACAACCAAAACATTCAGTACTTC. Its translation is CASSESLQDNQNIQYF. The chain has TRBV10-1 and TRBJ2-4; D is undetermined. The CDR3 has 16 residues. Trimming pared 0 bases from V and 5 bases from J, leaving 14 bases between. Germline assignment: CDR1 WNHNN and CDR2 SYGVQD (reference sequence).

The CDR3 is CASSKTGVDLSGANVLTF. The CDR3 nucleotides read TGTGCCAGCAGCAAAACAGGGGTGGATTTGTCTGGGGCCAACGTCCTGACTTTC. The rearrangement links TRBV7-8 to TRBJ2-6; 7 bases fit TRBD1. The ends lost 5 bases at V and 1 base at J; junction bases unmatched: 11. There are 18 residues in the CDR3. Germline CDR1 and CDR2: SGHVS and FQNEAQ.

This clone was detected only a few times. The chain carries TRBV10-3 and TRBJ2-7; D is unclear. Germline CDR1 is ENHRY and CDR2 is SYGVKD. The CDR3 contains 15 residues. Trimming removed 2 bases from V and 2 bases from J, with 13 bases in between. The DNA for the CDR3 is TGTGCCATCAGTGAGGGAAACAGAAGAACCTACGAGCAGTACTTC. Its protein is CAISEGNRRTYEQYF.

This clone turned up a few times. The chain links TRBV5-6 to TRBJ2-7; D possibly uses TRBD1 or TRBD2 (5 bases each). The V gene's germline CDR1 is SGHDT and CDR2 YYEEEE. V dropped 6 bases and J dropped 4 bases, with 20 bases sitting between them. This CDR3 has 15 amino acids. CDR3 sequence: CASTLGPGTSYEQYF. The CDR3, as DNA: TGTGCCAGCACCCTTGGCCCGGGGACCTCGTACGAGCAGTACTTC. Based on the CDR3 plus reference TRBV5-6 and TRBJ2-7, the full variable domain is DAGVTQSPTHLIKTRGQQVTLRCSPKSGHDTVSWYQQALGQGPQFIFQYYEEEERQRGNFPDRFSGHQFPNYSSELNVNALLLGDSALYLCASTLGPGTSYEQYFGPGTRLTVT.

This rearrangement joins TRBV19 to TRBJ2-3; 7 bases match TRBD1. V shed 1 base, J shed 0 bases, and the junction held 4 bases outside the gene matches. Per germline, CDR1 LNHDA and CDR2 SQIVND (reference sequence). CDR3 length: 16 residues. CDR3 nucleotides: TGTGCCAGTAGTATAGCCGTGACAGGGAGCACAGATACGCAGTATTTT. Translation: CASSIAVTGSTDTQYF.

This chain links TRBV19 with TRBJ1-2, with D perhaps matching TRBD1 (5 bases). Between the trimmed V and J ends, which lost 7 bases and 2 bases, there was a span of 17 bases. This CDR3 region has 15 residues. Per germline, CDR1 LNHDA and CDR2 SQIVND (reference sequence). The CDR3 sequence is CASTAQGAANYGYTF. CDR3 in DNA: TGTGCCAGTACCGCCCAAGGGGCCGCGAACTATGGCTACACCTTC.

The chain combines TRBV6-4 with TRBJ2-3; 11 bases align to TRBD2. The CDR3 covers 15 residues. V was pared by 5 bases and J by 4 bases, with 5 bases of the junction left unmatched. CDR1 MRHNA and CDR2 SNTAGT come from the germline V gene. The DNA for the CDR3 is TGTGCCAGCAGTCGTAGCGGGGGGGCGTCAGATACGCAGTATTTT. Translating gives CASSRSGGASDTQYF.

This clone has just one count. The V gene is TRBV10-3, the J gene TRBJ2-1; perhaps TRBD1 as D (6 bases). The germline gives CDR1 ENHRY, CDR2 SYGVKD. The CDR3 length is 15 residues. Trimming pared 9 bases from V and 8 bases from J, leaving 23 bases between. CDR3 residues: CAIRVGWGQIDEQFF. CDR3 DNA sequence: TGTGCCATTCGCGTAGGGTGGGGGCAGATCGATGAGCAGTTCTTC.

V gene TRBV5-8 combines with J gene TRBJ2-7; no reliable D call. The CDR3 loop spans 12 amino acids. Germline lookup yields CDR1 SGHTS and CDR2 YDEGEE. Trimming took off 5 bases at V and 0 bases at J, with 6 bases between the two ends. CDR3 residues: CASSPSSYEQYF. The CDR3 DNA reads as TGTGCCAGCAGTCCGAGCTCCTACGAGCAGTACTTC. Complete variable domain (other parts from reference TRBV5-8 and TRBJ2-7): EAGVTQSPTHLIKTRGQQATLRCSPISGHTSVYWYQQALGLGLQFLLWYDEGEERNRGNFPPRFSGRQFPNYSSELNVNALELEDSALYLCASSPSSYEQYFGPGTRLTVT.

Here the CDR3 DNA reads TGTGCCAGCAGTAAATCCTCGGGAGCCCCCTACGAGCAGTACTTC. This gives the protein CASSKSSGAPYEQYF. This chain links TRBV6-1 with TRBJ2-7; possible D gene TRBD2, 6 bases. CDR3 length: 15 amino acids. Trimming left V 5 bases short and J 2 bases short, with 16 bases between. Germline V gives CDR1 MNHNS, CDR2 SASEGT.

V gene TRBV4-1 combines with J gene TRBJ1-5; 7 bases agree with TRBD1. CDR1 MGHRA and CDR2 YSYEKL come from the germline V gene. This CDR3 has 17 residues. Unmatched junction bases numbered 5, after V lost 0 bases and J lost 0 bases. The CDR3 is CASSQDGTEYSNQPQHF. The DNA for the CDR3 is TGCGCCAGCAGCCAAGACGGGACAGAATATAGCAATCAGCCCCAGCATTTT.

The chain couples TRBV7-9 to TRBJ2-5; maybe TRBD2 (5 bases). CDR1 and CDR2 (germline): SEHNR, FQNEAQ (reference sequence). The CDR3 covers 13 residues. V was cut by 3 bases and J by 5 bases, with 10 bases left in between. CDR3 in DNA: TGTGCCAGCAGCTTTCCAAGAGGGGAGACCCAGTACTTC. Protein product: CASSFPRGETQYF.

The genes are TRBV5-6 and TRBJ1-3, with D possibly being TRBD1 (5 bases). The germline V gene encodes CDR1 SGHDT and CDR2 YYEEEE. V was pared by 0 bases and J by 2 bases, with 9 bases between. The CDR3 spans 15 residues. CDR3 amino acids: CASSLAREAGNTIYF. For the CDR3, the DNA is TGTGCCAGCAGCTTGGCCAGGGAAGCTGGAAACACCATATATTTT.

This clone was observed a handful of times. The V and J genes are TRBV4-2 and TRBJ1-5; 9 bases are shared with TRBD1. This CDR3 is built from 13 residues. V lost 4 bases and J lost 5; bases outside the gene matches: 0. The germline V gene encodes CDR1 LGHNA and CDR2 YNFKEQ. The CDR3 loop reads CASSRDRDQPQHF. The DNA of the CDR3 is TGTGCCAGCAGCCGGGACAGGGATCAGCCCCAGCATTTT.

CDR3 region: CASSLVQGGGNTIYF. For the CDR3, the DNA is TGCGCCAGCAGCTTGGTTCAGGGTGGTGGAAACACCATATATTTT. The V and J genes are TRBV5-1 and TRBJ1-3; tentative D call: TRBD1 (5 bases). Trimming shortened V by 0 bases and J by 3 bases, and 10 bases separated the two germline ends. CDR1 is SGHRS, CDR2 YFSETQ, per germline. The CDR3 totals 15 residues.

The chain couples TRBV11-2 to TRBJ2-3, with no clear D. CDR1 SGHAT and CDR2 FQNNGV come from the germline V gene. Trimming shortened V by 6 bases and J by 1 base, and 8 bases separated the two germline ends. The CDR3 is 13 residues long. As DNA, the CDR3 is TGTGCCAGCAGTCCCACTGGCACAGATACGCAGTATTTT. This sequence encodes CASSPTGTDTQYF.

The J gene is TRBJ2-7, the V gene TRBV6-1, with TRBD2 as a possible D gene (5 bases). CDR3 length: 11 residues. Per the germline V gene, CDR1 is MNHNS and CDR2 is SASEGT. V shed 2 bases and J shed 11 bases, with 10 bases lying between them. This CDR3 is CASSERRSEYF. In nucleotides, the CDR3 is TGTGCCAGCAGTGAAAGGAGGAGTGAGTACTTC.